This T cell receptor beta chain comes out of a study of shared clonotypes between healthy human individuals. General observations from the study: Clonotypes not shared had lower generation probabilities than those common to all four donors. In this cohort, only blood was sampled, and tissue repertoires likely differ. Clonotype sharing across a handful of donors was observed for around 4.5% of naive CD4 clonotypes.

The CDR3 loop spans 17 amino acids. Germline V gene lookup returns CDR1 MNHEY and CDR2 SMNVEV (reference sequence). The ends were cut back, 2 bases at V and 4 bases at J, with 15 bases in the middle. TCRdb's copy holds only in-frame clones and misses some; the assay was immunoSEQ multiplex PCR. The profile shows some 2.1 million clones, over 85% of them singletons. Naive CD8 cells were CD45RO-negative, positively selected for CCR7, excluding terminally differentiated effector memory CD45RA+ cells. Concerning this clone itself: Its antigen remains unknown.

Sequenced material: naive CD8+ T cells sorted from blood. This TCR came from a man younger than 35 in good health. The chain uses TRBV27 and TRBJ1-6; D gene uncertain. The CDR3 spells CASSLGPWAEYNSPLHF. The CDR3 nucleotides are TGTGCCAGCAGTTTAGGCCCTTGGGCAGAATATAATTCACCCCTCCACTTT.